The rows below give T cell receptor beta chains drawn from one sample of a study of blood T cell repertoires in COVID-19. Assay used: immunoSEQ multiplex PCR; TCRdb lists only in-frame clones, some missing. The repertoire holds around 100,000 clones, with approximately 90% as singletons. The sequenced sample was peripheral blood. These receptors all stem from a man in his forties or fifties with active COVID-19. Both conserved end residues are part of each CDR3. The D gene is left open where the match is weak. For some rows the clone size is stated as once, few or many, or as a class when expanded; others skip it.

CDR3	DNA	V	J	size	D	length
CASSEIPGSSPLHF	TGTGCCAGCAGTGAAATCCCCGGTAGCTCACCCCTCCACTTT	TRBV6-1	TRBJ1-6	-	-	14
CASSPGSGVYYSNQPQHF	TGTGCCAGCTCACCGGGGTCAGGGGTCTACTATAGCAATCAGCCCCAGCATTTT	TRBV18	TRBJ1-5	-	-	18
CGGARGYGYTF	TGCGGGGGAGCGCGGGGCTATGGCTACACCTTC	TRBV29-1	TRBJ1-2	-	-	11
CASSLDWLGASEQYF	TGTGCCAGCAGCTTAGATTGGTTGGGGGCCTCAGAGCAGTACTTC	TRBV11-2	TRBJ2-7	-	-	15
CASSYRDRVVQPQHF	TGTGCCAGCAGTTACCGGGACAGGGTTGTTCAGCCCCAGCATTTT	TRBV6-6	TRBJ1-5	-	TRBD1	15
CATGGGVQTGELFF	TGTGCCACCGGGGGAGGGGTACAGACCGGGGAGCTGTTTTTT	TRBV2	TRBJ2-2	-	TRBD2	14
CASTGGTYNEQFF	TGTGCCAGCACGGGAGGTACCTACAATGAGCAGTTCTTC	TRBV6-5	TRBJ2-1	once	TRBD2	13
CATSSDRGPSYNEQFF	TGTGCCACCAGCAGTGACAGGGGGCCCTCCTACAATGAGCAGTTCTTC	TRBV15	TRBJ2-1	-	TRBD1	16
CASSLGQIIFLNTGELFF	TGCGCCAGCAGCCTAGGACAGATAATTTTTTTAAACACCGGGGAGCTGTTTTTT	TRBV5-1	TRBJ2-2	-	-	18
CASSETPTGDNEKLFF	TGTGCCAGCAGTGAAACCCCGACAGGGGATAATGAAAAACTGTTTTTT	TRBV2	TRBJ1-4	-	TRBD1	16
CASSPMSGSLDEQFF	TGTGCCAGCTCACCAATGAGCGGGAGCTTGGATGAGCAGTTCTTC	TRBV18	TRBJ2-1	-	TRBD2	15
CASSQGGNQPQHF	TGTGCCAGCAGCCAGGGCGGCAATCAGCCCCAGCATTTT	TRBV7-9	TRBJ1-5	-	-	13
CATRSYNEQFF	TGTGCCACGAGGTCCTACAATGAGCAGTTCTTC	TRBV6-5	TRBJ2-1	-	-	11
CASSASGNTEAFF	TGTGCCAGCAGTGCCTCGGGGAACACTGAAGCTTTCTTT	TRBV12-3/TRBV12-4	TRBJ1-1	-	-	13
CASSEGASGGTSTDTQYF	TGTGCCAGCAGTGAGGGGGCTAGCGGGGGAACTAGCACAGATACGCAGTATTTT	TRBV6-1	TRBJ2-3	-	TRBD2	18
CASSLQGLRNTEAFF	TGTGCCAGCAGTCTTCAGGGGCTTAGGAACACTGAAGCTTTCTTT	TRBV6-5	TRBJ1-1	-	-	15
CASSFHRGGTEAFF	TGTGCCAGCAGCTTCCACAGGGGGGGAACTGAAGCTTTCTTT	TRBV7-8	TRBJ1-1	-	TRBD1	14
CASSLAPGGNTEAFF	TGCGCCAGCAGCTTGGCCCCGGGGGGAAACACTGAAGCTTTCTTT	TRBV5-1	TRBJ1-1	-	-	15
CATRGARSNQPQHF	TGTGCCACCAGGGGGGCAAGGAGCAATCAGCCCCAGCATTTT	TRBV6-5	TRBJ1-5	-	TRBD1	14
CASRSGQPGANVLTF	TGTGCCAGCAGATCAGGACAGCCTGGGGCCAACGTCCTGACTTTC	TRBV6-5	TRBJ2-6	once	-	15
CASRELQGSSYNSPLHF	TGTGCCAGCAGGGAATTACAGGGGAGCTCCTATAATTCACCCCTCCACTTT	TRBV6-1	TRBJ1-6	-	TRBD1	17
CASSPGIGIGVYEQYF	TGTGCCAGCTCACCCGGGATAGGGATTGGGGTCTACGAGCAGTACTTC	TRBV18	TRBJ2-7	-	-	16
CASSKTSGSGNTGELFF	TGTGCCAGCAGCAAAACTAGCGGGAGTGGTAACACCGGGGAGCTGTTTTTT	TRBV9	TRBJ2-2	-	TRBD2	17
CASGLVLSQGTGNTIYF	TGTGCTAGTGGTTTGGTACTTTCCCAGGGTACTGGAAACACCATATATTTT	TRBV12-5	TRBJ1-3	-	-	17
CATSREREETQYF	TGTGCCACCAGCAGGGAGCGAGAAGAGACCCAGTACTTC	TRBV15	TRBJ2-5	-	-	13
CASSSVGEQYF	TGTGCCAGCAGCTCCGTCGGCGAGCAGTACTTC	TRBV5-6	TRBJ2-7	-	-	11
CASSEAFRREQYF	TGTGCCAGCAGTGAAGCGTTCCGGCGGGAGCAGTACTTC	TRBV2	TRBJ2-7	-	-	13
CASSPGTGVNQPQHF	TGTGCCAGCTCACCGGGGACAGGGGTCAATCAGCCCCAGCATTTT	TRBV18	TRBJ1-5	once	TRBD1	15
CASSLLAGGGRSYNEQFF	TGTGCCAGCAGCTTACTAGCGGGAGGGGGACGAAGTTACAATGAGCAGTTCTTC	TRBV7-7	TRBJ2-1	-	TRBD2	18
CASSIEGQYSNQPQHF	TGTGCCAGTAGTATAGAGGGACAATATAGCAATCAGCCCCAGCATTTT	TRBV19	TRBJ1-5	-	-	16
CASSFTAGLNTEAFF	TGTGCCAGCAGCTTCACGGCGGGGCTTAACACTGAAGCTTTCTTT	TRBV7-2	TRBJ1-1	-	-	15
CASRHTGGNEQYF	TGTGCCAGCAGACACACAGGGGGGAACGAGCAGTACTTC	TRBV13	TRBJ2-7	-	TRBD1	13
CASSLVADNEQFF	TGCGCCAGCAGCTTGGTTGCGGACAATGAGCAGTTCTTC	TRBV5-1	TRBJ2-1	-	-	13
CASSPGGGRVNTGELFF	TGTGCCAGCAGCCCCGGCGGGGGGCGCGTGAACACCGGGGAGCTGTTTTTT	TRBV7-2	TRBJ2-2	-	TRBD2	17
CASSLGGSYNEQFF	TGTGCCAGCAGCTTAGGAGGCTCCTACAATGAGCAGTTCTTC	TRBV11-3	TRBJ2-1	-	-	14
CASSLAKGLAGTETQYF	TGTGCCAGCAGCTTGGCCAAGGGACTAGCGGGCACCGAGACCCAGTACTTC	TRBV5-6	TRBJ2-5	-	TRBD2	17
CASSPGQGDGYTF	TGTGCCAGCAGCCCGGGACAGGGAGATGGCTACACCTTC	TRBV9	TRBJ1-2	few	TRBD1	13
CASSLTLTRAKETQYF	TGTGCCAGCTCACTCACGCTCACCAGGGCGAAAGAGACCCAGTACTTC	TRBV18	TRBJ2-5	once	-	16
CASSPRRDTAGETQYF	TGTGCCAGCTCACCAAGGAGGGATACCGCTGGGGAGACCCAGTACTTC	TRBV18	TRBJ2-5	-	-	16
CASSLGGLAGKTDTQYF	TGTGCCAGCAGCTTAGGGGGACTAGCGGGGAAAACAGATACGCAGTATTTT	TRBV11-2	TRBJ2-3	-	TRBD2	17